Below are 28 T cell receptor beta chains sequenced from a single sample in a study of OX40 agonist ivuxolimab in advanced cancers. The method was immunoSEQ multiplex PCR; TCRdb's version includes in-frame clones alone and lacks a portion of them. Among approximately 74,000 clones listed, roughly 90% were seen once. The sequencing here drew on CD4+ or CD8+ T cells sorted from blood, taken in a trial of the OX40 agonist ivuxolimab. These receptors originate from an adult with an advanced solid tumor such as melanoma, head and neck, liver or kidney cancer.

This clone was counted a single time. The V and J genes are TRBV25-1 and TRBJ2-1; D is uncertain. This CDR3 region has 15 residues. Germline-derived CDR1 and CDR2 are MGHDK and SYGVNS. Trimming left V 1 base short and J 1 base short, with 8 bases between. The CDR3 sequence: CASSEFGPSYNEQFF. Written as DNA, the CDR3 is TGTGCCAGCAGTGAATTTGGACCTTCCTACAATGAGCAGTTCTTC.

J is TRBJ1-4 and V is TRBV19, with TRBD1 matching over 7 bases. J lost 6 bases, V lost 6 bases, and 4 bases had no gene match. The V gene's germline CDR1 is LNHDA and CDR2 SQIVND (reference sequence). There are 13 residues in the CDR3. The CDR3 here is CASRNGQDEKLFF. DNA for the CDR3: TGTGCCAGTAGAAATGGACAGGATGAAAAACTGTTTTTT.

The chain joins TRBV11-1 to TRBJ1-1; D unresolved. Germline CDR1 and CDR2: SGHAT and FQDESV (reference sequence). The CDR3 totals 13 residues. V dropped 8 bases and J dropped 4 bases, with 14 bases sitting between them. Written as DNA, the CDR3 is TGTGCCAGCCCGACTCCCCTCGGCACTGAAGCTTTCTTT. This sequence encodes CASPTPLGTEAFF.

The V and J genes are TRBV6-6 and TRBJ1-5; D gene ambiguous. CDR1 MNHNY and CDR2 SVGAGI come from the germline V gene (reference sequence). Trimming removed 5 bases from V and 2 bases from J, with 7 bases in between. This CDR3 has 13 amino acids. CDR3 in DNA: TGTGCCAGCAGTCAGCAGGGCAATCAGCCCCAGCATTTT. Amino acids: CASSQQGNQPQHF.

The chain recombines TRBV5-6 with TRBJ2-7; 7 bases are shared with TRBD1. There are 16 residues in the CDR3. The germline CDR1 and CDR2 sequences are SGHDT and YYEEEE. Trimming removed 1 base from V and 0 bases from J; junction bases left unmatched: 7. The CDR3 DNA sequence: TGTGCCAGCAGCTTGATTGAGGGACAGTTCTCCTACGAGCAGTACTTC. This sequence encodes CASSLIEGQFSYEQYF.

The rearrangement uses TRBV28 and TRBJ1-1; D may be TRBD1 (6 bases). V lost 5 bases and J lost 8, with 9 bases in between. This CDR3 comprises 11 residues. In germline, CDR1 is MDHEN, CDR2 SYDVKM. In nucleotides, the CDR3 is TGTGCCAGCAGTCTCAGGGGCGAAGCTTTCTTT. Its translation is CASSLRGEAFF.

This chain's CDR3 is CASSFRAQETQYF. The CDR3 region has the DNA TGTGCCAGCAGTTTCAGGGCCCAAGAGACCCAGTACTTC. This chain connects TRBV7-3 to TRBJ2-5; possibly TRBD1 for D (5 bases). V lost 6 bases and J lost 1, with 9 bases in between. The germline V gene has CDR1 SGHTA and CDR2 FQGTGA. This CDR3 spans 13 amino acids.

The chain links TRBV4-3 to TRBJ2-2; 7 nucleotides line up with TRBD2. CDR1 and CDR2 from the germline V gene are LGHNA and YSLEER. The CDR3 contains 18 residues. V shed 0 bases and J 0 bases; nucleotides not matched to a gene: 7. CDR3 sequence: CASSQDSPSGTNTGELFF. As DNA, the CDR3 is TGCGCCAGCAGCCAAGACTCCCCCAGCGGGACGAACACCGGGGAGCTGTTTTTT.

V gene TRBV15 combines with J gene TRBJ1-5; 8 nucleotides line up with TRBD1. The CDR3 sequence is 16 residues long. V shed 6 bases, J shed 0 bases, and the junction held 7 bases outside the gene matches. The germline V gene encodes CDR1 LNHNV and CDR2 YYDKDF (reference sequence). The CDR3 loop is CATRPGGGYSNQPQHF. CDR3 in DNA: TGTGCCACCAGACCAGGGGGCGGCTATAGCAATCAGCCCCAGCATTTT.

The chain is built from TRBV2 and TRBJ1-5; D is unresolved. The V and J ends lost 6 bases and 3 bases respectively, with 9 bases between them. CDR1 SNHLY and CDR2 FYNNEI come from the germline V gene. The CDR3 length is 13 residues. The CDR3 sequence: CASRRSNNQPQHF. CDR3 in DNA: TGTGCCAGCAGGAGGAGCAACAATCAGCCCCAGCATTTT. Full variable domain (rest looked up from reference TRBV2 and TRBJ1-5): EPEVTQTPSHQVTQMGQEVILRCVPISNHLYFYWYRQILGQKVEFLVSFYNNEISEKSEIFDDQFSVERPDGSNFTLKIRSTKLEDSAMYFCASRRSNNQPQHFGDGTRLSIL.

The chain carries TRBV6-6 and TRBJ2-3; no clear D gene. The CDR3 runs to 12 residues. The germline V gene has CDR1 MNHNY and CDR2 SVGAGI (reference sequence). The ends were cut back, 5 bases at V and 0 bases at J, with 3 bases in the middle. The CDR3 loop reads CASSPSTDTQYF. The DNA for the CDR3 is TGTGCCAGCAGTCCAAGCACAGATACGCAGTATTTT.

The DNA of the CDR3 is TGTGCCAGCAGTTACACCGGGATGGGGGGGAATGAGCAGTTCTTC. Its translation is CASSYTGMGGNEQFF. The chain has TRBV6-5 and TRBJ2-1; 7 bases match TRBD2. Germline CDR1 is MNHEY and CDR2 is SVGAGI. Germline trimming cut 2 bases from V and 7 bases from J; bases unmatched to any gene: 8. The CDR3 loop spans 15 amino acids.

The chain carries TRBV18 and TRBJ1-5; 9 nucleotides line up with TRBD1. The V gene end was trimmed by 3 bases and the J gene end by 1 base; junction bases not matched to a gene: 7. Per the germline V gene, CDR1 is KGHSH and CDR2 is LQKENI. The CDR3 contains 17 residues. The CDR3 DNA follows: TGTGCCAGCTCACCTCAAAGGGGACAGGGCAGCAATCAGCCCCAGCATTTT. As protein: CASSPQRGQGSNQPQHF.

This chain connects TRBV2 to TRBJ2-1; 8 nucleotides align to TRBD1. Per germline, CDR1 SNHLY and CDR2 FYNNEI. Losses at the gene ends were 10 bases for V and 4 bases for J; bases not matched to a gene: 9. The CDR3 loop spans 14 amino acids. This CDR3 is CATIPGGAYNEQFF. In DNA form, the CDR3 reads TGTGCCACCATTCCAGGGGGCGCTTACAATGAGCAGTTCTTC.

The CDR3 DNA sequence: TGTGCCAGCAGTTTCGACTACCAAGAGACCCAGTACTTC. It specifies CASSFDYQETQYF. V is TRBV27 and J is TRBJ2-5; D is uncertain. The CDR3 runs 13 residues. V lost 3 bases and J 0 bases, leaving 5 bases between the germline ends. Germline CDR1 reads MNHEY; CDR2 reads SMNVEV (reference sequence).

The chain uses TRBV18 and TRBJ2-7, with TRBD2 matching over 9 bases. The trim removed 2 bases at V and 3 bases at J, leaving 2 bases unmatched. CDR3 length: 14 amino acids. Germline CDR1 KGHSH, CDR2 LQKENI. The CDR3 is CASSPGRGGYEQYF. The DNA of the CDR3 is TGTGCCAGCTCACCAGGGCGGGGGGGCTACGAGCAGTACTTC.

The chain uses TRBV7-9 and TRBJ2-7; 9 bases align to TRBD2. Germline V gives CDR1 SEHNR, CDR2 FQNEAQ (reference sequence). The CDR3 has 13 residues. Trimming removed 7 bases from V and 7 bases from J; junction bases left unmatched: 8. CDR3 protein: CASTGTSTREQYF. Written as DNA, the CDR3 is TGTGCCAGCACAGGGACTAGCACTAGGGAGCAGTACTTC.

The chain uses TRBV4-3 and TRBJ1-5, with D unresolved. Looked up from germline, CDR1 is LGHNA and CDR2 is YSLEER. The V end was cut by 0 bases, the J end by 0 bases, with 6 bases between. This CDR3 comprises 15 residues. The CDR3 nucleotides are TGCGCCAGCAGCCAAGAAGTAGGTAGCAATCAGCCCCAGCATTTT. Residues: CASSQEVGSNQPQHF.

This chain joins TRBV29-1 and TRBJ2-1; D might be TRBD2 (5 bases). CDR1 is SQVTM and CDR2 is ANQGSEA in the germline V gene. Between the trimmed V and J ends, which lost 0 bases and 6 bases, there was a span of 6 bases. This CDR3 is 12 amino acids long. The CDR3 region has the DNA TGCAGCGTTGAAGACAGCGGCAATGAGCAGTTCTTC. Its protein is CSVEDSGNEQFF.

The chain employs TRBV5-1 and TRBJ2-3; D is unclear. This CDR3 is 14 amino acids long. From germline, CDR1 is SGHRS and CDR2 YFSETQ. Trimming removed 0 bases from V and 1 base from J, with 6 bases in between. In nucleotides, the CDR3 is TGCGCCAGCAGCTTGGCCCTTGGCACAGATACGCAGTATTTT. Protein sequence: CASSLALGTDTQYF.

Here the CDR3 DNA reads TGTGCCAGCAAAGACAGATATAGCAATCAGCCCCAGCATTTT. Its protein product is CASKDRYSNQPQHF. The V and J genes are TRBV27 and TRBJ1-5; D may be TRBD1 (5 bases). Looked up from germline, CDR1 is MNHEY and CDR2 is SMNVEV (reference sequence). The CDR3 is made up of 14 amino acids. The V and J ends lost 7 bases and 0 bases respectively, with 10 bases between them.

The DNA for the CDR3 is TGTGCCAGCATTCCTGGGCCCAGGACTGGGGCCAACGTCCTGACTTTC. Its translation is CASIPGPRTGANVLTF. This chain links TRBV7-2 with TRBJ2-6; the D is unclear. This CDR3 comprises 16 residues. The germline V and J ends were trimmed by 7 bases and 2 bases, with 15 bases remaining between them. CDR1 and CDR2 (germline): SGHTA, FQGNSA.

The rearrangement joins TRBV7-2 to TRBJ2-3; D remains unclear. Germline assignment: CDR1 SGHTA and CDR2 FQGNSA. V was clipped by 6 bases and J by 2 bases, with 15 bases between them. This CDR3 contains 15 residues. CDR3 in amino acids: CASREQTVNTDTQYF. The CDR3 nucleotides are TGTGCCAGCAGGGAACAGACGGTTAACACAGATACGCAGTATTTT.

The chain carries TRBV4-1 and TRBJ2-3; D perhaps matches TRBD2 (5 bases). CDR1 is MGHRA and CDR2 is YSYEKL in the germline V gene. The ends were cut back, 8 bases at V and 2 bases at J, with 17 bases in the middle. The CDR3 has 15 residues. The CDR3 here is CASRASRWDTDTQYF. The CDR3 nucleotides read TGCGCCAGCCGGGCTAGCCGTTGGGACACAGATACGCAGTATTTT.

The chain recombines TRBV5-1 with TRBJ2-2, with TRBD1 identical over 10 bases. This CDR3 has 17 amino acids. Trimming cost V 0 bases and J 5 bases; bases outside gene matches: 7. From germline, CDR1 is SGHRS and CDR2 YFSETQ. The CDR3, as DNA: TGCGCCAGCAGCTTGGGCTCGGGGACAGGGGAGACCGGGGAGCTGTTTTTT. This gives the protein CASSLGSGTGETGELFF.

In its sample, this clone was seen a few times. The V call is TRBV28, the J call TRBJ2-5, with D possibly matching TRBD2 (6 bases). CDR3 size: 12 residues. CDR1 and CDR2 from the germline V gene are MDHEN and SYDVKM. Trimming cost V 7 bases and J 4 bases, with 10 bases left between them. CDR3 amino acids: CASTGVAETQYF. CDR3 nucleotides: TGTGCCAGCACGGGGGTAGCAGAGACCCAGTACTTC.

This chain connects TRBV7-2 to TRBJ2-1; D remains ambiguous. The germline V and J ends were trimmed by 5 bases and 0 bases, with 11 bases remaining between them. Germline-derived CDR1 and CDR2 are SGHTA and FQGNSA. This CDR3 contains 15 residues. The CDR3 nucleotides read TGTGCCAGCAGCCACTCCCGAAGCTCCTACAATGAGCAGTTCTTC. Protein sequence: CASSHSRSSYNEQFF.

This chain links TRBV13 with TRBJ1-6, with D possibly being TRBD1 (6 bases). The CDR3 covers 14 residues. V was clipped by 4 bases and J by 6 bases, with 10 bases between them. In germline, CDR1 is PRHDT, CDR2 FYEKMQ (reference sequence). CDR3 protein: CASSSIGGNSPLHF. In nucleotides, the CDR3 is TGTGCCAGCAGCTCCATAGGGGGTAATTCACCCCTCCACTTT.